These 16 T cell receptor beta chains originate from one sample sequenced in a study of OX40 agonist ivuxolimab in advanced cancers. Clones were read by immunoSEQ multiplex PCR, and TCRdb kept only the in-frame ones, dropping some. The table has some 97,000 clones, approximately 89% seen once. This material consisted of CD4+ or CD8+ T cells sorted from blood, taken in a trial of the OX40 agonist ivuxolimab. The receptor source for this set is an adult with an advanced solid tumor such as melanoma, head and neck, liver or kidney cancer.

The gene calls are TRBV19 and TRBJ1-5; TRBD1 agrees at 8 bases. The V gene's germline CDR1 is LNHDA and CDR2 SQIVND (reference sequence). V gave up 8 bases and J gave up 7 bases; unmatched junction bases: 13. The CDR3 is 15 amino acids. The CDR3 is CASAWTGKGQQPQHF. The DNA for the CDR3 is TGTGCCAGTGCCTGGACAGGGAAAGGTCAACAGCCCCAGCATTTT.

The CDR3 loop is CASSGTTGRIDTQYF. Written as DNA, the CDR3 is TGTGCCAGCAGTGGAACGACAGGGAGGATAGATACGCAGTATTTT. The chain recombines TRBV25-1 with TRBJ2-3; a weak D match, TRBD1 (7 bases). This CDR3 spans 15 amino acids. The V gene's germline CDR1 is MGHDK and CDR2 SYGVNS. Trimming took 4 bases from V and 5 from J, leaving 16 bases between them.

This clone has just one count. This chain links TRBV15 with TRBJ2-3; 7 nucleotides agree with TRBD1. Unmatched junction bases numbered 2, after V lost 0 bases and J lost 2 bases. The CDR3 extends over 15 amino acids. Germline CDR1 and CDR2: LNHNV and YYDKDF (reference sequence). CDR3 residues: CATSRETGPTDTQYF. For the CDR3, the DNA is TGTGCCACCAGCAGAGAGACAGGGCCCACAGATACGCAGTATTTT.

This chain links TRBV11-3 with TRBJ2-4; D is perhaps TRBD1 (6 bases). V was trimmed by 9 bases and J by 3 bases, leaving 15 bases between them. Germline-derived CDR1 and CDR2 are SGHNT and YENEEA. This CDR3 is 14 amino acids long. CDR3 residues: CARQQGFVKNIQYF. CDR3 in DNA: TGTGCCAGACAACAGGGTTTTGTCAAAAACATTCAGTACTTC. Full variable domain (missing parts from reference TRBV11-3 and TRBJ2-4): EAGVVQSPRYKIIEKKQPVAFWCNPISGHNTLYWYLQNLGQGPELLIRYENEEAVDDSQLPKDRFSAERLKGVDSTLKIQPAELGDSAVYLCARQQGFVKNIQYFGAGTRLSVL.

This chain links TRBV5-4 with TRBJ1-1; no clear D. The germline CDR1 and CDR2 sequences are SGHNT and YYREEE (reference sequence). The V end lost 4 bases, the J end lost 3 bases, and 13 bases lay between the germline ends. CDR3 size: 14 residues. CDR3 DNA sequence: TGTGCCAGCAGCCGAGGGTTTGGGGACACTGAAGCTTTCTTT. Amino acid sequence: CASSRGFGDTEAFF.

This chain links TRBV18 with TRBJ1-5; 10 positions match TRBD1. CDR1 and CDR2 (germline): KGHSH, LQKENI. The CDR3 is 14 residues long. V lost 6 bases and J lost 6; bases outside the gene matches: 5. In DNA, the CDR3 is TGTGCCAGCTCCCCGACAGGGGGCCGTCAGCCCCAGCATTTT. It specifies CASSPTGGRQPQHF.

The rearrangement uses TRBV6-1 and TRBJ1-2; TRBD1 is a possible D gene (5 bases). CDR1 and CDR2 from the germline V gene are MNHNS and SASEGT. V dropped 0 bases and J dropped 3 bases, with 11 bases sitting between them. This CDR3 has 15 residues. CDR3 in amino acids: CASSEALQADYGYTF. For the CDR3, the DNA is TGTGCCAGCAGTGAAGCCCTACAGGCGGACTATGGCTACACCTTC.

The V gene is TRBV5-4, the J gene TRBJ2-7; 13 bases match TRBD2. The CDR3 contains 15 residues. CDR1 is SGHNT and CDR2 is YYREEE in the germline V gene (reference sequence). V lost 3 bases, J lost 5 bases, and 5 bases stayed unmatched. The CDR3 protein is CASSYTSGRANEQYF. DNA of the CDR3: TGTGCCAGCAGCTATACTAGCGGGAGGGCCAACGAGCAGTACTTC.

The rearrangement links TRBV30 to TRBJ1-6, with a tentative D call TRBD1 (6 bases). CDR1 GTSNPN and CDR2 SVGIG come from the germline V gene (reference sequence). V was pared by 0 bases and J by 7 bases, with 13 bases between. CDR3 length: 15 amino acids. The CDR3 sequence is CAWSVRGAPNSPLHF. In DNA form, the CDR3 reads TGTGCCTGGAGTGTACGGGGGGCGCCCAATTCACCCCTCCACTTT.

This clone showed up just once. This chain connects TRBV5-1 to TRBJ2-1; 10 bases map to TRBD2. Germline CDR1 SGHRS, CDR2 YFSETQ. The CDR3 has 15 residues. The V gene end was trimmed by 4 bases and the J gene end by 8 bases; junction bases not matched to a gene: 9. The CDR3 sequence is CASSRASGGMDEQFF. CDR3 sequence (DNA): TGCGCCAGCAGCCGTGCTAGCGGGGGTATGGATGAGCAGTTCTTC.

For this clone: Other DNA sequences of this sample code for an identical CDR3. V gene TRBV6-5 combines with J gene TRBJ1-2; possible D gene TRBD1, 6 bases. Germline loops: CDR1 MNHEY, CDR2 SVGAGI. The CDR3 contains 13 residues. Between the trimmed V and J ends, which lost 3 bases and 2 bases, there was a span of 7 bases. CDR3 amino acids: CASSYQGNYGYTF. As DNA, the CDR3 is TGTGCCAGCAGTTATCAGGGGAACTATGGCTACACCTTC.

This clone has only a few counts. The V gene is TRBV28, the J gene TRBJ1-5; no firm D call. The CDR3 has 10 residues. The germline V gene encodes CDR1 MDHEN and CDR2 SYDVKM. V was cut by 8 bases and J by 5 bases, with 4 bases left in between. CDR3 sequence reads: CASGDQPQHF. Here the CDR3 DNA reads TGTGCCAGCGGTGATCAGCCCCAGCATTTT.

This sequence joins TRBV9 and TRBJ1-2; possible D gene TRBD1, 5 bases. Germline CDR1 and CDR2: SGDLS and YYNGEE. The CDR3 has 14 amino acids. Trimming stripped 0 bases from V and 4 bases from J, with 10 bases between. The CDR3 protein is CASSVVAGTYGYTF. DNA for the CDR3: TGTGCCAGCAGCGTAGTAGCGGGGACCTATGGCTACACCTTC.

J is TRBJ1-5 and V is TRBV2; TRBD1 aligns across 7 bases. The V gene end was trimmed by 3 bases and the J gene end by 5 bases; junction bases not matched to a gene: 7. Germline V CDR1 and CDR2: SNHLY, FYNNEI. The CDR3 is made up of 15 amino acids. CDR3 region: CASSDPGRGHQPQHF. The CDR3 DNA sequence: TGTGCCAGCAGTGACCCCGGGAGGGGGCATCAGCCCCAGCATTTT. Full variable domain (remainder filled in from reference TRBV2 and TRBJ1-5): EPEVTQTPSHQVTQMGQEVILRCVPISNHLYFYWYRQILGQKVEFLVSFYNNEISEKSEIFDDQFSVERPDGSNFTLKIRSTKLEDSAMYFCASSDPGRGHQPQHFGDGTRLSIL.

This chain links TRBV28 with TRBJ2-7; the match to TRBD2 covers 11 bases. The length of the CDR3 is 14 residues. Germline V gives CDR1 MDHEN, CDR2 SYDVKM. V lost 5 bases and J lost 6; bases outside the gene matches: 6. Here the CDR3 DNA reads TGTGCCAGCAGTGTAACTAGCGGGAGAGGCGAGCAGTACTTC. As protein: CASSVTSGRGEQYF.

CDR3 nucleotides: TGTGCCAGCCGAGAGGGAATTGGGGGTGAAGCTTTCTTT. Amino acid sequence: CASREGIGGEAFF. The chain links TRBV7-3 to TRBJ1-1; a weak D match, TRBD1 (5 bases). There are 13 residues in the CDR3. The V and J ends lost 8 bases and 7 bases respectively, with 17 bases between them. CDR1 and CDR2 (germline): SGHTA, FQGTGA.